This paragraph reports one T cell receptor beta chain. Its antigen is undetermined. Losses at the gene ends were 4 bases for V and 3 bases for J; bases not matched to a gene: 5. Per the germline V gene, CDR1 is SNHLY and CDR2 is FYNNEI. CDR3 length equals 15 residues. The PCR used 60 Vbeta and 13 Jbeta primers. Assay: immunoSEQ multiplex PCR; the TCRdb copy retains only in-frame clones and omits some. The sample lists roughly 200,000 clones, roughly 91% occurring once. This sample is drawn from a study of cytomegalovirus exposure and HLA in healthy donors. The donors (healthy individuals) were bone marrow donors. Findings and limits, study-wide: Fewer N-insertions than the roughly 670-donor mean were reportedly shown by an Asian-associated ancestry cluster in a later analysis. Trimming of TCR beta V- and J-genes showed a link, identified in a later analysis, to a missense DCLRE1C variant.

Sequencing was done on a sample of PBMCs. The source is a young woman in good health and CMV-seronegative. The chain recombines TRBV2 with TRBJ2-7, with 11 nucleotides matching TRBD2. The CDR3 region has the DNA TGTGCCAGCAGTGGACTAGCGGGGACGGACTACGAGCAGTACTTC. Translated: CASSGLAGTDYEQYF.